Reported below is one T cell receptor (beta chain). The target antigen is unknown. The data belong to a study of blood T cells in healthy people across ages. Regarding the study as a whole: Donors of long life had a larger count of naive CD4+ cells and greater diversity than aged donors. Getting older went along with TCR beta diversity per million T cells dropping roughly linearly.

Every donor provided ten milliliters of peripheral blood. Germline values: CDR1 SGHTA, CDR2 FQGNSA. Trimming removed 1 base at V and 0 bases at J, with 16 bases between. CDR3 length equals 17 residues. The authors ran a second PCR of about 6 to 11 cycles using a sample-barcoded 5' primer and a J-beta primer mix. TCRdb reanalysed the 5' RACE reads using MiXCR and keeps one entry per CDR3 protein. This table holds over 1,300,000 distinct CDR3 sequences, around 59% found once. V gene TRBV7-2 combines with J gene TRBJ2-7; D possibly corresponds to TRBD1 (6 bases). The sequenced sample consisted of blood. This clonotype was sampled from a man aged 18 to 29 in good health. The CDR3 here is CASSLVRQARSSYEQYF. In DNA form, the CDR3 reads TGTGCCAGCAGCTTAGTTAGACAGGCCAGAAGCTCCTACGAGCAGTACTTC.